The clone carrying this T cell receptor beta chain was seen a few times. Per the study methods: Amplification of reference gene primers was used by the study to estimate nucleated cell counts. Clones were sequenced by immunoSEQ multiplex PCR, and TCRdb holds only the in-frame ones, with some missing. V and J calls and clone size are those listed in that table; D and trimming were worked out from the DNA. The table includes about 120,000 clones, over 70% detected once. The data derive from a study of blood T cell repertoires in COVID-19. Study overall: PBMCs, B-cell-depleted T cells, or T cells provided the cDNA or gDNA that made up the material.

Trimming removed 3 bases at V and 3 bases at J, with 14 bases between. From germline, CDR1 is SQVTM and CDR2 ANQGSEA. The CDR3 is 14 residues long. The rearrangement links TRBV29-1 to TRBJ1-1; D unclear. The material sequenced was peripheral blood. This receptor was identified in a man between 65 and 85 years old with acute or convalescent COVID-19. The CDR3 nucleotides are TGCAGCGTTGACGAGCAGTTGCGGGACACTGAAGCTTTCTTT. This gives the protein CSVDEQLRDTEAFF.